These 9 T cell receptor beta chains were all obtained from the same sample, sequenced in a study of shared clonotypes between healthy human individuals. Measured with immunoSEQ multiplex PCR; TCRdb has only the in-frame clones, and not every one. The sample has hundreds of thousands of clones, roughly 77% seen once. The sequenced material came from PBMCs. The receptors here all came from a woman aged 40 to 50 in good health. Some clones in this sample may be carry-over from other donors' samples.

The chain employs TRBV4-1 and TRBJ2-1, with TRBD1 identical over 7 bases. Trimming cost V 5 bases and J 8 bases; bases outside gene matches: 3. Germline V gives CDR1 MGHRA, CDR2 YSYEKL. There are 12 residues in the CDR3. CDR3 sequence reads: CASSTTGDEQFF. The CDR3 DNA reads TGCGCCAGCAGCACTACAGGGGATGAGCAGTTCTTC.

The chain employs TRBV28 and TRBJ1-2; D gene unclear. Germline CDR1 is MDHEN and CDR2 is SYDVKM. With 3 bases removed from V and 3 bases from J, the gap between germline ends came to 11 bases. The CDR3 consists of 14 residues. CDR3: CASSFRGRYYGYTF. The DNA for the CDR3 is TGTGCCAGCAGTTTTCGAGGCAGGTACTATGGCTACACCTTC.

The chain couples TRBV28 to TRBJ1-3; TRBD1 might be the D (5 bases). From germline, CDR1 is MDHEN and CDR2 SYDVKM. V was cut by 3 bases and J by 2 bases, with 11 bases left in between. The length of the CDR3 is 15 residues. This CDR3 reads CASSFGGTTGNTIYF. As DNA, the CDR3 is TGTGCCAGCAGTTTTGGGGGGACGACTGGAAACACCATATATTTT.

This clone was seen once. The V call is TRBV28, the J call TRBJ1-1; weak D call: TRBD1 (6 bases). CDR3 length: 14 residues. The V gene lost 8 bases and the J gene lost 4 bases, with 17 bases spanning the gap. CDR1 is MDHEN, CDR2 SYDVKM, per germline. CDR3: CASQGPGGGTEAFF. The CDR3, as DNA: TGTGCCAGCCAAGGTCCGGGGGGCGGCACTGAAGCTTTCTTT.

The rearrangement joins TRBV18 to TRBJ2-7, with D unclear. Germline V gene data show CDR1 as KGHSH and CDR2 as LQKENI. V lost 2 bases and J lost 1, with 12 bases in between. The CDR3 covers 15 residues. The CDR3, as DNA: TGTGCCAGCTCACCAGGGCCACCATTATCCTACGAGCAGTACTTC. It specifies CASSPGPPLSYEQYF. Using reference TRBV18 and TRBJ2-7 for the parts outside the CDR3, the full variable domain is NAGVMQNPRHLVRRRGQEARLRCSPMKGHSHVYWYRQLPEEGLKFMVYLQKENIIDESGMPKERFSAEFPKEGPSILRIQQVVRGDSAAYFCASSPGPPLSYEQYFGPGTRLTVT.

CDR3: CASSEGGPDLNTGELFF. The CDR3 DNA reads TGTGCCAGCAGTGAAGGGGGACCGGACCTGAACACCGGGGAGCTGTTTTTT. The chain combines TRBV2 with TRBJ2-2; D possibly matches TRBD1 or TRBD2 (5 bases each). The CDR3 loop spans 17 amino acids. Germline assignment: CDR1 SNHLY and CDR2 FYNNEI. V shed 1 base and J shed 1 base, with 13 bases lying between them.

V is TRBV7-9 and J is TRBJ1-5, with D hard to call. Trimming left V 1 base short and J 0 bases short, with 13 bases between. The germline V gene encodes CDR1 SEHNR and CDR2 FQNEAQ (reference sequence). The CDR3 length is 17 residues. This CDR3 reads CASSLGPGSYSNQPQHF. In DNA, the CDR3 is TGTGCCAGCAGCTTAGGGCCAGGCAGCTATAGCAATCAGCCCCAGCATTTT.

Ten or more counts support this clone. The chain uses TRBV10-1 and TRBJ1-4, with 8 bases matching TRBD1. Germline values: CDR1 WNHNN, CDR2 SYGVQD (reference sequence). The CDR3 sequence is 16 residues long. The J segment lost 8 bases and the V segment lost 2 bases, leaving 10 bases of the junction unmatched. The CDR3 region is CASSESPGTGSEKLFF. In DNA form, the CDR3 reads TGCGCCAGCAGTGAGAGTCCCGGGACAGGATCCGAAAAACTGTTTTTT.

This clone was recorded a few times. Other nucleotide sequences in the sample specify the same CDR3. The J gene is TRBJ1-1, the V gene TRBV29-1, with D hard to call. Germline V gene lookup returns CDR1 SQVTM and CDR2 ANQGSEA. The V end was cut by 1 base, the J end by 0 bases, with 6 bases between. The CDR3 consists of 13 residues. The CDR3, as DNA: TGCAGCGTTGAAGTTGGTATGAACACTGAAGCTTTCTTT. It translates to CSVEVGMNTEAFF.